A single sample gave rise to the 31 T cell receptor beta chains below, sequenced in a study of blood T cell repertoires in COVID-19. Only in-frame clones appear in the TCRdb table, and some are missing; sequencing was by immunoSEQ multiplex PCR. Of 100,000 to 150,000 clones in the sample, approximately 88% were seen once. The sequencing input was peripheral blood. These receptors were taken from a woman aged 25 to 39 who had recovered from COVID-19.

The chain combines TRBV7-6 with TRBJ2-1, with TRBD1 matching 10 bases. From germline, CDR1 is SGHVS and CDR2 FNYEAQ. The CDR3 totals 19 residues. The V gene end was trimmed by 0 bases and the J gene end by 4 bases; junction bases not matched to a gene: 12. This CDR3 reads CASSLARGTGAFQYNEQFF. Written as DNA, the CDR3 is TGTGCCAGCAGCTTAGCGCGGGGGACAGGGGCCTTTCAATACAATGAGCAGTTCTTC. Full variable domain (rest looked up from reference TRBV7-6 and TRBJ2-1): GAGVSQSPRYKVTKRGQDVALRCDPISGHVSLYWYRQALGQGPEFLTYFNYEAQQDKSGLPNDRFSAERPEGSISTLTIQRTEQRDSAMYRCASSLARGTGAFQYNEQFFGPGTRLTVL.

The chain couples TRBV25-1 to TRBJ2-7; D is undetermined. Germline CDR1 is MGHDK and CDR2 is SYGVNS. The CDR3 is 11 residues long. Trimming cost V 3 bases and J 6 bases, with 6 bases left between them. The CDR3 bases are TGTGCCAGCAGTGAGGCGGCCGAGCAGTACTTC. Translation: CASSEAAEQYF.

The chain combines TRBV5-8 with TRBJ2-5; TRBD1 matches at 10 bases. Germline CDR1 SGHTS, CDR2 YDEGEE. This CDR3 spans 15 amino acids. Trimming took 4 bases from V and 4 from J; bases not matched to a gene: 7. In DNA, the CDR3 is TGTGCCAGCAGCCCGGGAGACAGGGGGCGAGAGACCCAGTACTTC. Encoded protein: CASSPGDRGRETQYF.

This chain uses TRBV10-3 with TRBJ2-1; 7 bases line up with TRBD1. With 3 bases clipped from V and 7 bases from J, the junction kept 9 bases outside the gene matches. The CDR3 extends over 15 amino acids. CDR1 and CDR2 (germline): ENHRY, SYGVKD. The CDR3: CAISDQGGRSNEQFF. In DNA, the CDR3 is TGTGCCATCAGTGACCAAGGGGGCAGGAGTAATGAGCAGTTCTTC.

The V gene is TRBV19, the J gene TRBJ2-5; 7 bases map to TRBD2. Germline CDR1 is LNHDA and CDR2 is SQIVND (reference sequence). The CDR3 spans 15 residues. The V and J ends lost 3 bases and 1 base, in that order; junction bases with no gene match: 5. The CDR3 protein is CASSMGGTAQETQYF. CDR3 sequence (DNA): TGTGCCAGTAGTATGGGAGGGACCGCCCAAGAGACCCAGTACTTC.

J is TRBJ2-3 and V is TRBV15; D is unclear. V was shortened by 0 bases and J by 8 bases, with 6 bases between the two germline ends. Germline values: CDR1 LNHNV, CDR2 YYDKDF (reference sequence). There are 12 residues in the CDR3. The CDR3 bases are TGTGCCACCAGCAGAGATTTGGCTACGCAGTATTTT. Translating gives CATSRDLATQYF.

This clone was seen once. This chain joins TRBV6-6 and TRBJ1-4; TRBD1 agrees at 8 bases. Germline lookup yields CDR1 MNHNY and CDR2 SVGAGI (reference sequence). Trimming at V came to 5 bases and at J to 0 bases, leaving 8 bases not matched to a gene. The CDR3 spans 17 residues. In DNA, the CDR3 is TGTGCCAGCAGTCGACAGGGGCTAGCTACAACTAATGAAAAACTGTTTTTT. Protein sequence: CASSRQGLATTNEKLFF.

This chain uses TRBV11-2 with TRBJ1-3; D might be TRBD1 (6 bases). This CDR3 contains 16 residues. Trimming shortened V by 5 bases and J by 6 bases, and 20 bases separated the two germline ends. Germline values: CDR1 SGHAT, CDR2 FQNNGV. The CDR3 DNA reads as TGTGCCAGCAGCATGATGGACAGCGCAAAAAAAAACACCATATATTTT. Its protein product is CASSMMDSAKKNTIYF.

This chain links TRBV9 with TRBJ2-2; a weak D match, TRBD2 (6 bases). The V end lost 3 bases, the J end lost 7 bases, and 25 bases lay between the germline ends. The germline CDR1 and CDR2 sequences are SGDLS and YYNGEE. This CDR3 is 18 amino acids long. CDR3 region: CASSGGGAEGPTVGELFF. The CDR3 DNA follows: TGTGCCAGCAGCGGGGGAGGAGCGGAGGGCCCCACCGTCGGGGAGCTGTTTTTT.

This chain joins TRBV6-5 and TRBJ1-1; 7 nucleotides line up with TRBD1. V was pared by 6 bases and J by 1 base, with 5 bases of the junction left unmatched. CDR1 is MNHEY, CDR2 SVGAGI, per germline. CDR3 length: 14 residues. The CDR3 here is CASSWDSQNTEAFF. The CDR3 DNA reads as TGTGCCAGCAGCTGGGACAGCCAGAACACTGAAGCTTTCTTT.

The rearrangement uses TRBV27 and TRBJ1-4, with 10 positions matching TRBD1. The V and J ends lost 5 bases and 3 bases, in that order; junction bases with no gene match: 12. The CDR3 covers 18 residues. CDR1 and CDR2 (germline): MNHEY, SMNVEV (reference sequence). The CDR3 here is CASSHRQGAPIANEKLFF. The CDR3 coding sequence is TGTGCCAGCAGTCACAGACAGGGGGCGCCAATAGCTAATGAAAAACTGTTTTTT.

The chain carries TRBV27 and TRBJ1-5; 8 bases map to TRBD1. The germline gives CDR1 MNHEY, CDR2 SMNVEV (reference sequence). Unmatched junction bases numbered 8, after V lost 4 bases and J lost 6 bases. The CDR3 has 15 residues. CDR3 protein: CASSSTGVSSQPQHF. The CDR3 bases are TGTGCCAGCAGTTCGACAGGGGTATCAAGTCAGCCCCAGCATTTT.

V and J are TRBV7-8 and TRBJ1-1; TRBD1 matches 7 bases. From germline, CDR1 is SGHVS and CDR2 FQNEAQ. V dropped 4 bases and J dropped 0; count of bases not matched to a gene: 11. The CDR3 spans 17 residues. The CDR3 nucleotides read TGTGCCAGCAGCTCGACAGGGTCGAACTCGGTGAACACTGAAGCTTTCTTT. Its translation is CASSSTGSNSVNTEAFF.

The chain couples TRBV6-6 to TRBJ1-2, with D uncertain. This CDR3 has 15 residues. Germline assignment: CDR1 MNHNY and CDR2 SVGAGI (reference sequence). V lost 4 bases and J lost 6, with 18 bases in between. CDR3 in DNA: TGTGCCAGCAGTTTTGTCCCCCGGGAGGGTGATGGCTACACCTTC. The encoded protein is CASSFVPREGDGYTF.

CDR3: CASSEVGLAPYNEQFF. The DNA of the CDR3 is TGTGCCAGCAGTGAGGTCGGACTAGCGCCCTACAATGAGCAGTTCTTC. The chain joins TRBV6-1 to TRBJ2-1, with 9 bases fitting TRBD2. The J segment lost 2 bases and the V segment lost 3 bases, leaving 5 bases of the junction unmatched. The CDR3 has 16 amino acids. Germline CDR1 MNHNS, CDR2 SASEGT.

The chain recombines TRBV27 with TRBJ1-2; a weak D match, TRBD1 (6 bases). The CDR3 extends over 14 amino acids. Trimming pared 5 bases from V and 4 bases from J, leaving 14 bases between. Per the germline V gene, CDR1 is MNHEY and CDR2 is SMNVEV (reference sequence). The DNA of the CDR3 is TGTGCCAGCAGTGGGGAAACAGGGCGCTATGGCTACACCTTC. Its protein product is CASSGETGRYGYTF.

The chain has TRBV6-5 and TRBJ1-3, with 7 bases matching TRBD1. There are 13 residues in the CDR3. V shed 10 bases, J shed 2 bases, and the junction held 5 bases outside the gene matches. Germline assignment: CDR1 MNHEY and CDR2 SVGAGI. The CDR3 DNA is TGTGCCACTACGACAGGGACTGGAAACACCATATATTTT. The encoded protein is CATTTGTGNTIYF.

The gene calls are TRBV3-1 (or the pseudogene TRBV3-2) and TRBJ1-2, with 8 positions matching TRBD1. CDR3 size: 13 residues. The V gene's germline CDR1 is LGHDT and CDR2 YNNKEL (reference sequence). With 4 bases clipped from V and 3 bases from J, the junction kept 1 base outside the gene matches. CDR3 region: CASSPGQDYGYTF. The CDR3 region has the DNA TGTGCCAGCAGCCCGGGACAGGACTATGGCTACACCTTC.

This clone is a singleton in its sample. Other DNA variants within this sample encode the same CDR3. The J gene is TRBJ1-1, the V gene TRBV12-3 or TRBV12-4; D is undetermined. Between the trimmed V and J ends, which lost 5 bases and 5 bases, there was a span of 9 bases. This CDR3 spans 12 amino acids. The CDR3 DNA follows: TGTGCCAGCAGTCTGAGAGGGACTGAAGCTTTCTTT. Its translation: CASSLRGTEAFF.

The gene calls are TRBV30 and TRBJ1-2, with 7 bases that match TRBD1. The CDR3 loop spans 14 amino acids. Germline assignment: CDR1 GTSNPN and CDR2 SVGIG (reference sequence). With V trimmed by 1 base and J by 5 bases, 7 bases remained unmatched. The CDR3 region is CAWSGPGQIYGYTF. In DNA, the CDR3 is TGTGCCTGGAGTGGCCCGGGACAGATATATGGCTACACCTTC.

The chain links TRBV6-6 to TRBJ2-5, with a tentative D call TRBD1 (6 bases). CDR1 and CDR2 from the germline V gene are MNHNY and SVGAGI (reference sequence). V was pared by 2 bases and J by 2 bases, with 12 bases between. The CDR3 extends over 15 amino acids. The CDR3 nucleotides read TGTGCCAGCAGTTACCAGGGGAGTAGGCAAGAGACCCAGTACTTC. This sequence encodes CASSYQGSRQETQYF.

The chain couples TRBV5-1 to TRBJ1-4; no clear D gene. The CDR3 extends over 13 amino acids. Germline assignment: CDR1 SGHRS and CDR2 YFSETQ. V was clipped by 2 bases and J by 7 bases, with 9 bases between them. CDR3 amino acids: CASSFEGFEKLFF. The CDR3 bases are TGCGCCAGCAGCTTCGAGGGTTTTGAAAAACTGTTTTTT.

The V gene is TRBV29-1, the J gene TRBJ2-1, with 8 bases aligning to TRBD2. Germline lookup yields CDR1 SQVTM and CDR2 ANQGSEA. This CDR3 contains 13 residues. V dropped 5 bases and J dropped 3; count of bases not matched to a gene: 3. CDR3: CSVPGTSYNEQFF. The CDR3 DNA reads TGCAGCGTTCCCGGGACTAGCTACAATGAGCAGTTCTTC.

The chain links TRBV9 to TRBJ1-5; 9 nucleotides match TRBD1. Germline-derived CDR1 and CDR2 are SGDLS and YYNGEE. V trimming: 3 bases; J trimming: 7 bases; junction bases outside the gene matches: 5. This CDR3 has 14 amino acids. CDR3 DNA sequence: TGTGCCAGCAGCGCAGGACAGGGGCCCCAGCCCCAGCATTTT. It translates to CASSAGQGPQPQHF.

The chain has TRBV29-1 and TRBJ1-1; D gene ambiguous. CDR3 length: 13 amino acids. The germline CDR1 and CDR2 sequences are SQVTM and ANQGSEA. V gave up 0 bases and J gave up 5 bases, with 10 bases separating them. CDR3 loop: CSVEEPGETEAFF. The CDR3 bases are TGCAGCGTTGAAGAGCCCGGGGAAACTGAAGCTTTCTTT.

This clone was recorded once. A junction boundary mismatches the germline segment, possibly from a read error. The V gene is TRBV5-4, the J gene TRBJ1-2; 8 bases fit TRBD1. The CDR3 runs 13 residues. Germline loops: CDR1 SGHNT, CDR2 YYREEE (reference sequence). CDR3 nucleotides: TGTGCCAGCAGTTTGGACAGGGCCTATGGCTACACCTTC. This translates into CASSLDRAYGYTF.

V is TRBV5-6 and J is TRBJ2-5; 10 bases fit TRBD2. Looked up from germline, CDR1 is SGHDT and CDR2 is YYEEEE. This CDR3 region has 15 residues. Trimming took 2 bases from V and 5 from J; bases not matched to a gene: 6. The CDR3 reads CASSLQRGGQETQYF. The CDR3 DNA is TGTGCCAGCAGCTTACAGCGGGGGGGCCAGGAGACCCAGTACTTC.

This clone was observed a few times. This chain uses TRBV5-6 with TRBJ2-3; 9 bases agree with TRBD1. The V gene end was trimmed by 0 bases and the J gene end by 1 base; junction bases not matched to a gene: 3. The CDR3 has 16 residues. Per the germline V gene, CDR1 is SGHDT and CDR2 is YYEEEE. The CDR3 coding sequence is TGTGCCAGCAGCTTGGACAGGGGGCCCGGCACAGATACGCAGTATTTT. It specifies CASSLDRGPGTDTQYF.

The rearrangement links TRBV19 to TRBJ2-4; weak D call: TRBD2 (5 bases). The CDR3 totals 15 residues. The V gene's germline CDR1 is LNHDA and CDR2 SQIVND (reference sequence). The V end lost 6 bases, the J end lost 0 bases, and 12 bases lay between the germline ends. The DNA for the CDR3 is TGTGCCAGTAGCGACCGAGGGAGAGCCAAAAACATTCAGTACTTC. This sequence encodes CASSDRGRAKNIQYF.

The chain carries TRBV5-1 and TRBJ2-6, with a tentative D call TRBD1 (6 bases). Germline V gene sequence: CDR1 SGHRS, CDR2 YFSETQ. The V end was cut by 0 bases, the J end by 4 bases, with 11 bases between. CDR3 length equals 16 residues. The CDR3 loop is CASSLGDNLGANVLTF. CDR3 DNA: TGCGCCAGCAGCTTGGGGGACAATCTCGGGGCCAACGTCCTGACTTTC.

The V gene is TRBV6-1, the J gene TRBJ1-3, with D unclear. Germline lookup yields CDR1 MNHNS and CDR2 SASEGT. With 0 bases removed from V and 0 bases from J, the gap between germline ends came to 6 bases. This CDR3 spans 15 amino acids. The CDR3 loop reads CASSEALSSGNTIYF. CDR3 nucleotide sequence: TGTGCCAGCAGTGAAGCTCTGAGCTCTGGAAACACCATATATTTT.